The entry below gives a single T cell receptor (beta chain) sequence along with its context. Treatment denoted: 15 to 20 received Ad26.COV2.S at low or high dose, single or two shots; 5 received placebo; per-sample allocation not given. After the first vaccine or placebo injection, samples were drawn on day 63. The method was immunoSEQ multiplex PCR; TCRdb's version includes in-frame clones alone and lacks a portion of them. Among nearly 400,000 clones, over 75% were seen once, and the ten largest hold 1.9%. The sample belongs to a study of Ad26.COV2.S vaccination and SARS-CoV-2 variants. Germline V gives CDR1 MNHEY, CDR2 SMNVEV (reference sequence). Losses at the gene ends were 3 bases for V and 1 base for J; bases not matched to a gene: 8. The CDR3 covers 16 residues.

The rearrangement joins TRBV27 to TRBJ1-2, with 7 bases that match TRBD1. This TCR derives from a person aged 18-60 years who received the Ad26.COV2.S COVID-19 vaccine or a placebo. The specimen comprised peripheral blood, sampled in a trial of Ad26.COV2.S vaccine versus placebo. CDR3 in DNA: TGTGCCAGCAGTTTCCCAGAAGGGGGCCTTAACTATGGCTACACCTTC. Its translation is CASSFPEGGLNYGYTF.